The clone carrying this T cell receptor beta chain was found many times. What it recognizes is unknown. These data originate in a study of neurological immune-mediated disorders. The CDR3 runs to 17 residues. Germline CDR1 is MNHNY and CDR2 is SVGAGI (reference sequence). V lost 7 bases, J lost 4 bases, and 7 bases stayed unmatched. Findings and caveats of the study: HTLV-1-associated myelopathy led in TCR clonal expansion, while multiple sclerosis ranked lowest, below healthy controls.

MiXCR, applied by TCRdb to the 5' RACE reads, yields one record per CDR3 protein. The table includes 45,000 to 60,000 distinct CDR3 sequences, over 2% detected once. This TCR came from a man aged 50 to 60 with multiple sclerosis. The chain links TRBV6-6 to TRBJ2-6; 13 positions agree with TRBD2. Specimen: PBMCs. The CDR3: CASTKTSGGQGANVLTF. Here the CDR3 DNA reads TGTGCCAGCACTAAGACTAGCGGGGGGCAAGGGGCCAACGTCCTGACTTTC.